A single sample is the source of the 10 T cell receptor beta chains below, sequenced in a study of shared clonotypes between healthy human individuals. Using immunoSEQ multiplex PCR, the repertoire was profiled, and TCRdb retains in-frame clones only, with some absent. The table records roughly 1,500,000 clones, approximately 98.5% of them present only once. The sequenced sample was naive CD4+ T cells sorted from blood. Subset noted: CD45RA+ positively selected. The source is a man aged 25 to 40 in good health.

On this clone: One junction end disagrees with the germline gene, perhaps due to a read error. The sample has other DNA sequences that encode this CDR3 too. CDR3 in amino acids: CSGHTGTEAFF. CDR3 nucleotides: TGCAGTGGTCATACGGGGACTGAGGCTTTCTTT. The chain joins TRBV20-1 to TRBJ1-1; D possibly corresponds to TRBD1 (5 bases). In germline, CDR1 is DFQATT, CDR2 SNEGSKA (reference sequence). The CDR3 length is 11 residues.

The rearrangement uses TRBV18 and TRBJ2-3; D is unresolved. Germline CDR1 KGHSH, CDR2 LQKENI. The CDR3 runs 14 residues. Trimming stripped 1 base from V and 6 bases from J, with 11 bases between. The CDR3 nucleotides are TGTGCCAGCTCACCACTCCCGAACCTCGATACGCAGTATTTT. It codes for CASSPLPNLDTQYF.

The chain recombines TRBV10-3 with TRBJ2-1; TRBD1 matches 8 bases. CDR3 length equals 14 residues. Germline CDR1 reads ENHRY; CDR2 reads SYGVKD. The V gene end was trimmed by 4 bases and the J gene end by 5 bases; junction bases not matched to a gene: 4. CDR3 in amino acids: CAISADRVDNEQFF. The CDR3 nucleotides read TGTGCCATCAGTGCGGACAGGGTCGACAATGAGCAGTTCTTC.

The chain joins TRBV28 to TRBJ1-5; D is unclear. Germline V gives CDR1 MDHEN, CDR2 SYDVKM. The CDR3 is 14 residues long. V was trimmed by 0 bases and J by 7 bases, leaving 10 bases between them. The CDR3 nucleotides are TGTGCCAGCAGTTTATGGCAGGCCGGCCAGCCCCAGCATTTT. It specifies CASSLWQAGQPQHF.

The chain employs TRBV2 and TRBJ2-7; D not resolved. Per germline, CDR1 SNHLY and CDR2 FYNNEI. There are 14 residues in the CDR3. V was shortened by 3 bases and J by 2 bases, with 11 bases between the two germline ends. The CDR3 sequence is CASSDHIPPYEQYF. The CDR3 DNA is TGTGCCAGCAGTGACCACATTCCCCCCTACGAGCAGTACTTC.

With regard to this clone: This CDR3 is also generated by other DNA sequences in the sample. This sequence joins TRBV5-1 and TRBJ2-7, with TRBD2 matching 9 bases. Unmatched junction bases numbered 1, after V lost 0 bases and J lost 3 bases. Germline V gene data show CDR1 as SGHRS and CDR2 as YFSETQ. The CDR3 consists of 14 residues. The CDR3 coding sequence is TGCGCCAGCAGCTTGGCTAGCGGGAACTACGAGCAGTACTTC. Its protein product is CASSLASGNYEQYF.

This clone occurred once. V is TRBV2 and J is TRBJ1-2; D is ambiguous. Germline loops: CDR1 SNHLY, CDR2 FYNNEI. V lost 7 bases and J 4 bases, leaving 13 bases between the germline ends. This CDR3 has 13 residues. CDR3 residues: CASKVEQLYGYTF. In nucleotides, the CDR3 is TGTGCCAGCAAAGTGGAACAGCTCTATGGCTACACCTTC.

The chain recombines TRBV10-2 with TRBJ2-2; 9 nucleotides align to TRBD1. V gave up 4 bases and J gave up 1 base; unmatched junction bases: 7. The CDR3 has 17 amino acids. Germline V gene sequence: CDR1 WSHSY, CDR2 SAAADI. The CDR3 DNA reads as TGCGCCAGCAGTGTCTCGGGGGACAGGGTGAACACCGGGGAGCTGTTTTTT. It yields the protein CASSVSGDRVNTGELFF.

The genes are TRBV6-6 and TRBJ1-2; 9 bases agree with TRBD1. This CDR3 region has 15 residues. Unmatched junction bases numbered 0, after V lost 0 bases and J lost 1 base. CDR1 is MNHNY, CDR2 SVGAGI, per germline (reference sequence). CDR3 residues: CASSYSGQGNYGYTF. The CDR3 bases are TGTGCCAGCAGTTACTCGGGACAGGGTAACTATGGCTACACCTTC.

This chain uses TRBV2 with TRBJ1-2; D unclear. The V end was cut by 3 bases, the J end by 4 bases, with 6 bases between. The CDR3 loop spans 12 amino acids. The germline V gene has CDR1 SNHLY and CDR2 FYNNEI. This CDR3 is CASSEFAYGYTF. CDR3 nucleotides: TGTGCCAGCAGTGAGTTTGCCTATGGCTACACCTTC.